Listed below are T cell receptor beta chains from one sample, sequenced in a study of blood T cell dynamics during melanoma immunotherapy. Only in-frame clones appear in the TCRdb table, and some are missing; sequencing was by immunoSEQ multiplex PCR. The sample lists some 20,000 clones; roughly 91% were seen once. The sequencing here drew on blood, taken from a patient treated with checkpoint blockade. All receptors come from a human donor with melanoma. Both conserved end residues are part of each CDR3. Each record gives: CDR3 DNA, CDR3 protein, J gene, clone size, D gene, V gene, CDR3 length. D genes are given only for firm matches. The size entry is marked missing in some rows and otherwise reads once, few, many or a size class.

CDR3 DNA: TGTGCCAGCAGTGCACAGGGGCGCATGAACACTGAAGCTTTCTTT
CDR3 protein: CASSAQGRMNTEAFF
J gene: TRBJ1-1
clone size: -
D gene: TRBD1
V gene: TRBV6-1
CDR3 length: 15

CDR3 DNA: TGTGCCAGCAGGCCCCCGGGGGCCCAGAACACCGGGGAGCTGTTTTTT
CDR3 protein: CASRPPGAQNTGELFF
J gene: TRBJ2-2
clone size: once
D gene: -
V gene: TRBV6-6
CDR3 length: 16

CDR3 DNA: TGCGCCAGCAGGCCTAGGATTGACCCCTACGAGCAGTACTTC
CDR3 protein: CASRPRIDPYEQYF
J gene: TRBJ2-7
clone size: -
D gene: -
V gene: TRBV5-1
CDR3 length: 14

CDR3 DNA: TGTGCCAGCAGCGAAACAGGGCTTAGCGCAGATACGCAGTATTTT
CDR3 protein: CASSETGLSADTQYF
J gene: TRBJ2-3
clone size: once
D gene: -
V gene: TRBV6-1
CDR3 length: 15

CDR3 DNA: TGTGCCAGCAGTTTACGAACGGGTGAGCAGTTCTTC
CDR3 protein: CASSLRTGEQFF
J gene: TRBJ2-1
clone size: once
D gene: -
V gene: TRBV28
CDR3 length: 12

CDR3 DNA: TGTGCCAGCACCGTCAACAGGTTCTATGGCTACACCTTC
CDR3 protein: CASTVNRFYGYTF
J gene: TRBJ1-2
clone size: -
D gene: -
V gene: TRBV7-9
CDR3 length: 13

CDR3 DNA: TGTGCCAGCAGCTTGCTAGGCCCAACGGTGGATGGCTACACCTTC
CDR3 protein: CASSLLGPTVDGYTF
J gene: TRBJ1-2
clone size: -
D gene: -
V gene: TRBV5-5
CDR3 length: 15

CDR3 DNA: TGCGCCAGCAGCTTGGACGTTACAGCTTACAATGAGCAGTTCTTC
CDR3 protein: CASSLDVTAYNEQFF
J gene: TRBJ2-1
clone size: -
D gene: -
V gene: TRBV5-1
CDR3 length: 15

CDR3 DNA: TGTGCCAGCAGTCCGACAGCCTACGAGCAGTACTTC
CDR3 protein: CASSPTAYEQYF
J gene: TRBJ2-7
clone size: -
D gene: -
V gene: TRBV2
CDR3 length: 12

CDR3 DNA: TGTGCCAGCAGCTCCCCGGGACAGGGGGCGCAAGATACGCAGTATTTT
CDR3 protein: CASSSPGQGAQDTQYF
J gene: TRBJ2-3
clone size: -
D gene: TRBD1
V gene: TRBV7-6
CDR3 length: 16

CDR3 DNA: TGTGCCAGTAGTATAGTGGCCAGGGCCACTGAAGCTTTCTTT
CDR3 protein: CASSIVARATEAFF
J gene: TRBJ1-1
clone size: -
D gene: -
V gene: TRBV19
CDR3 length: 14

CDR3 DNA: TGTGCCAGCAGCGTTTCCGGTGAAAAACTGTTTTTT
CDR3 protein: CASSVSGEKLFF
J gene: TRBJ1-4
clone size: -
D gene: -
V gene: TRBV9
CDR3 length: 12

CDR3 DNA: TGTGCCAGCAGTGGGGGGTTGGGGAGCACAGATACGCAGTATTTT
CDR3 protein: CASSGGLGSTDTQYF
J gene: TRBJ2-3
clone size: once
D gene: -
V gene: TRBV6-1
CDR3 length: 15

CDR3 DNA: TGTGCCAGCAGTCACGGCGGCTCCTCCTACGAGCAGTACTTC
CDR3 protein: CASSHGGSSYEQYF
J gene: TRBJ2-7
clone size: -
D gene: -
V gene: TRBV6-6
CDR3 length: 14

CDR3 DNA: TGCGCCAGCAGACCCCCTAGCGGGGGAGGTTACAATGAGCAGTTCTTC
CDR3 protein: CASRPPSGGGYNEQFF
J gene: TRBJ2-1
clone size: -
D gene: TRBD2
V gene: TRBV5-1
CDR3 length: 16

CDR3 DNA: TGTGCCAGCAGTTACAGGCCCACTACCTACAATGAGCAGTTCTTC
CDR3 protein: CASSYRPTTYNEQFF
J gene: TRBJ2-1
clone size: -
D gene: -
V gene: TRBV6-5
CDR3 length: 15

CDR3 DNA: TGTGCCAGTAGTATCGCCGGGACAGAAAAATACGAGCAGTACTTC
CDR3 protein: CASSIAGTEKYEQYF
J gene: TRBJ2-7
clone size: -
D gene: TRBD1
V gene: TRBV19
CDR3 length: 15

CDR3 DNA: TGTGCCAGCAGCCCAGCCGTGGGCGGTGAAGCTTTCTTT
CDR3 protein: CASSPAVGGEAFF
J gene: TRBJ1-1
clone size: -
D gene: -
V gene: TRBV6-5
CDR3 length: 13

CDR3 DNA: TGTGCCTGGAGTAGGGCGGGAGCCACCGGGGAGCTGTTTTTT
CDR3 protein: CAWSRAGATGELFF
J gene: TRBJ2-2
clone size: -
D gene: TRBD2
V gene: TRBV30
CDR3 length: 14

CDR3 DNA: TGTGCTAGCAGCTTTAGCGGGGGCACAGATACGCAGTATTTT
CDR3 protein: CASSFSGGTDTQYF
J gene: TRBJ2-3
clone size: -
D gene: TRBD2
V gene: TRBV7-7
CDR3 length: 14

CDR3 DNA: TGCGCCAGCAGCTTGAGCGGGGCAGCCGGGAGCTCTGGAAACACCATATATTTT
CDR3 protein: CASSLSGAAGSSGNTIYF
J gene: TRBJ1-3
clone size: -
D gene: -
V gene: TRBV5-1
CDR3 length: 18

CDR3 DNA: TGTGCCAGCAGCGTAGCAGATACGCAGTATTTT
CDR3 protein: CASSVADTQYF
J gene: TRBJ2-3
clone size: -
D gene: -
V gene: TRBV9
CDR3 length: 11

CDR3 DNA: TGTGCCAGCAGTGAAGCGCCAACTAGCGGCTACGAGCAGTACTTC
CDR3 protein: CASSEAPTSGYEQYF
J gene: TRBJ2-7
clone size: -
D gene: TRBD2
V gene: TRBV2
CDR3 length: 15

CDR3 DNA: TGTGCCAGCAGTTTTGGTTCTAGCGGGAGAGTGTATGAGCAGTTCTTC
CDR3 protein: CASSFGSSGRVYEQFF
J gene: TRBJ2-1
clone size: -
D gene: TRBD2
V gene: TRBV11-2
CDR3 length: 16

CDR3 DNA: TGTGCCTGGACCCCTAGCGGGGGGGCCAGTGAGACCCAGTACTTC
CDR3 protein: CAWTPSGGASETQYF
J gene: TRBJ2-5
clone size: once
D gene: TRBD2
V gene: TRBV30
CDR3 length: 15

CDR3 DNA: TGTGCCACCAGCAGAGCGACAGGTCGTAGTAATCAGCCCCAGCATTTT
CDR3 protein: CATSRATGRSNQPQHF
J gene: TRBJ1-5
clone size: -
D gene: -
V gene: TRBV15
CDR3 length: 16

CDR3 DNA: TGTGCCAGCAGTTTAATTGAGGGGAACACTGAAGCTTTCTTT
CDR3 protein: CASSLIEGNTEAFF
J gene: TRBJ1-1
clone size: once
D gene: -
V gene: TRBV6-5
CDR3 length: 14

CDR3 DNA: TGTGCCAGTAGTATGCAACCGGGCATGAACACTGAAGCTTTCTTT
CDR3 protein: CASSMQPGMNTEAFF
J gene: TRBJ1-1
clone size: -
D gene: -
V gene: TRBV19
CDR3 length: 15

CDR3 DNA: TGTGCCAGCACCGTCGCACGGCCAGGCTACGAGCAGTACTTC
CDR3 protein: CASTVARPGYEQYF
J gene: TRBJ2-7
clone size: -
D gene: -
V gene: TRBV21-1
CDR3 length: 14

CDR3 DNA: TGTGCCAGCAACCATCTCACAGGGGGGAATCAGCCCCAGCATTTT
CDR3 protein: CASNHLTGGNQPQHF
J gene: TRBJ1-5
clone size: -
D gene: TRBD1
V gene: TRBV28
CDR3 length: 15

CDR3 DNA: TGTGCCAGCAGTGAAGGTGGGGGAGCCACAGATACGCAGTATTTT
CDR3 protein: CASSEGGGATDTQYF
J gene: TRBJ2-3
clone size: -
D gene: -
V gene: TRBV2
CDR3 length: 15

CDR3 DNA: TGTGCCAGCAGTGGCGGGGGATATAGCAATCAGCCCCAGCATTTT
CDR3 protein: CASSGGGYSNQPQHF
J gene: TRBJ1-5
clone size: -
D gene: -
V gene: TRBV2
CDR3 length: 15

CDR3 DNA: TGTGCCAGCAGCTTAGGGGACCCCCGCGAGCAGTACTTC
CDR3 protein: CASSLGDPREQYF
J gene: TRBJ2-7
clone size: -
D gene: -
V gene: TRBV7-7
CDR3 length: 13

CDR3 DNA: TGTGCCAGCAGCTCCAGGCCTTGGGGCCTGGGATCCTACGAGCAGTACTTC
CDR3 protein: CASSSRPWGLGSYEQYF
J gene: TRBJ2-7
clone size: -
D gene: -
V gene: TRBV7-3
CDR3 length: 17

CDR3 DNA: TGTGCCGTCCAGCGGGATGTTGCAGATACGCAGTATTTT
CDR3 protein: CAVQRDVADTQYF
J gene: TRBJ2-3
clone size: -
D gene: TRBD2
V gene: TRBV10-3
CDR3 length: 13

CDR3 DNA: TGTGCCAGTAGTATAGGTCTGGGGATCTACGAGCAGTACTTC
CDR3 protein: CASSIGLGIYEQYF
J gene: TRBJ2-7
clone size: -
D gene: -
V gene: TRBV19
CDR3 length: 14

CDR3 DNA: TGTGCCTGGAGTGTGATTTCGGGGCAGCAGTACTTC
CDR3 protein: CAWSVISGQQYF
J gene: TRBJ2-7
clone size: -
D gene: -
V gene: TRBV30
CDR3 length: 12

CDR3 DNA: TGTGCCAGCAGAAAAACCGGGGACACTGAAGCTTTCTTT
CDR3 protein: CASRKTGDTEAFF
J gene: TRBJ1-1
clone size: -
D gene: -
V gene: TRBV2
CDR3 length: 13

CDR3 DNA: TGTGCCAGCAGCCTAAATATGGGCTTCCACTCTGGAAACACCATATATTTT
CDR3 protein: CASSLNMGFHSGNTIYF
J gene: TRBJ1-3
clone size: once
D gene: -
V gene: TRBV7-8
CDR3 length: 17

CDR3 DNA: TGTGCCAGCAGCGAGAGAGACAGAGCGAACACCGGGGAGCTGTTTTTT
CDR3 protein: CASSERDRANTGELFF
J gene: TRBJ2-2
clone size: -
D gene: -
V gene: TRBV9
CDR3 length: 16

CDR3 DNA: TGTGCCAGCAGCCTTGCTGTGATGGTACACTTC
CDR3 protein: CASSLAVMVHF
J gene: TRBJ2-5
clone size: -
D gene: -
V gene: TRBV7-9
CDR3 length: 11

CDR3 DNA: TGTGCCAGTACTCAGGGACTAGCGGGAAAAGGCCATGAGCAGTTCTTC
CDR3 protein: CASTQGLAGKGHEQFF
J gene: TRBJ2-1
clone size: -
D gene: TRBD2
V gene: TRBV19
CDR3 length: 16

CDR3 DNA: TGTGCCAGCAGCAAAGCCCTCCGTCCGGGATCTAAACGGAGCAATCAGCCCCAGCATTTT
CDR3 protein: CASSKALRPGSKRSNQPQHF
J gene: TRBJ1-5
clone size: -
D gene: -
V gene: TRBV21-1
CDR3 length: 20

CDR3 DNA: TGTGCCAGTACGCCGTTAGCGGGAGTTGGTGAGCAGTTCTTC
CDR3 protein: CASTPLAGVGEQFF
J gene: TRBJ2-1
clone size: -
D gene: TRBD2
V gene: TRBV19
CDR3 length: 14

CDR3 DNA: TGTGCCAGCTCACGGACAGGGTACTACAATGAGCAGTTCTTC
CDR3 protein: CASSRTGYYNEQFF
J gene: TRBJ2-1
clone size: -
D gene: TRBD1
V gene: TRBV18
CDR3 length: 14

CDR3 DNA: TGTGCCAGCAGACCTACAGGGGGCGGCAATCAGCCCCAGCATTTT
CDR3 protein: CASRPTGGGNQPQHF
J gene: TRBJ1-5
clone size: -
D gene: TRBD1
V gene: TRBV28
CDR3 length: 15

CDR3 DNA: TGTGCCAGCAGTGAACACGCGGGACAGGGGGCAATGTATGACTACGAGCAGTACTTC
CDR3 protein: CASSEHAGQGAMYDYEQYF
J gene: TRBJ2-7
clone size: -
D gene: TRBD1
V gene: TRBV6-1
CDR3 length: 19

CDR3 DNA: TGCAGCGTTGGGAGGGGGAATTCCTACGAGCAGTACTTC
CDR3 protein: CSVGRGNSYEQYF
J gene: TRBJ2-7
clone size: -
D gene: -
V gene: TRBV29-1
CDR3 length: 13

CDR3 DNA: TGTGCCAGCAGTTCAGGGGTGGGTGGCTACACCTTC
CDR3 protein: CASSSGVGGYTF
J gene: TRBJ1-2
clone size: -
D gene: -
V gene: TRBV28
CDR3 length: 12

CDR3 DNA: TGTGCCAGCAGCCCCCGACTGGTTGACGAGCAGTACTTC
CDR3 protein: CASSPRLVDEQYF
J gene: TRBJ2-7
clone size: -
D gene: -
V gene: TRBV7-8
CDR3 length: 13